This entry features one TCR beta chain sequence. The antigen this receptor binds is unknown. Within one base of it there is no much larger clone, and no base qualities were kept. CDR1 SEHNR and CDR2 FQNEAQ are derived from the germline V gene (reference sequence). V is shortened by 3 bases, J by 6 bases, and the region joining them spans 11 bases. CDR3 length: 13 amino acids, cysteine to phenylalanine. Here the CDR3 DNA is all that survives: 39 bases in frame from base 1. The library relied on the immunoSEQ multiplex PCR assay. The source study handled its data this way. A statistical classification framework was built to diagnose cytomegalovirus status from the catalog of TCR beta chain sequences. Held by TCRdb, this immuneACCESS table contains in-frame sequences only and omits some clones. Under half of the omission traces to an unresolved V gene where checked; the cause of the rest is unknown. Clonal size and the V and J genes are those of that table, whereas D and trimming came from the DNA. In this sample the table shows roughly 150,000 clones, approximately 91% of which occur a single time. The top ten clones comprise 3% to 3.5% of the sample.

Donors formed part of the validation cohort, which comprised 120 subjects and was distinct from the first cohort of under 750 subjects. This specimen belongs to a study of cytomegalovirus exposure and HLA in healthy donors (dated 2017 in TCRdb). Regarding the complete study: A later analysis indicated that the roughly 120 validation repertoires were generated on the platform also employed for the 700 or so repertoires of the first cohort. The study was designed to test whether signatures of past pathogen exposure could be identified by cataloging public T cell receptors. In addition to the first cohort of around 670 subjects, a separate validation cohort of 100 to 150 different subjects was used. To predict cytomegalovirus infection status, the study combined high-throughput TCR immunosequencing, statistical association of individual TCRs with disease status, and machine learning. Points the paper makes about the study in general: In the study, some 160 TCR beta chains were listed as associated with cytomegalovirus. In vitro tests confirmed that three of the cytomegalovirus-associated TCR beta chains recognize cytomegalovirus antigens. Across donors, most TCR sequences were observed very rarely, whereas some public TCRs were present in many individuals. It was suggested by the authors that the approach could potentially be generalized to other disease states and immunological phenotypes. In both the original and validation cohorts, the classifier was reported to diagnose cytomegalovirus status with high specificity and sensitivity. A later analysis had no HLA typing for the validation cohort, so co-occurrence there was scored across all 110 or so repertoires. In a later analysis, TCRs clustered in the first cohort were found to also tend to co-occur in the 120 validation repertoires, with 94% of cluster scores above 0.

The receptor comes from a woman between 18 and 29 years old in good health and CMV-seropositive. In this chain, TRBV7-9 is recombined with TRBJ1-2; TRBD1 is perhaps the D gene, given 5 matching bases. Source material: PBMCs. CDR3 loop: CASSLYRQNGYTF. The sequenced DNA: TGTGCCAGCAGCTTGTACCGACAGAATGGCTACACCTTC.